Shown below are 2 T cell receptor beta chains from a single sample sequenced in a study of blood T cell repertoires in COVID-19. Only in-frame clones appear in the TCRdb table, and some are missing; sequencing was by immunoSEQ multiplex PCR. There are approximately 150,000 clones in the sample; roughly 77% occur only once, and roughly a tenth lies in the top ten. Sequencing used peripheral blood. These receptors all come from a human donor in a cohort sampled during active COVID-19.

V usage is TRBV5-4 and J usage is TRBJ2-7, with 8 bases aligning to TRBD1. The germline CDR1 and CDR2 sequences are SGHNT and YYREEE (reference sequence). With V trimmed by 0 bases and J by 4 bases, 9 bases remained unmatched. This CDR3 region has 16 residues. The CDR3, as DNA: TGTGCCAGCAGCTTGGGGACAGGGCCGATATTATACGAGCAGTACTTC. Amino acid sequence: CASSLGTGPILYEQYF.

The chain has TRBV6-2 or TRBV6-3 and TRBJ2-7, with 7 positions matching TRBD1. Trimming removed 5 bases from V and 4 bases from J; junction bases left unmatched: 14. Germline V CDR1 and CDR2: MNHEY, SVGEGT. This CDR3 spans 16 amino acids. CDR3 sequence (DNA): TGTGCCAGCAGTCGGCCGCGACAGGGTTTAGATTACGAGCAGTACTTC. Protein product: CASSRPRQGLDYEQYF.